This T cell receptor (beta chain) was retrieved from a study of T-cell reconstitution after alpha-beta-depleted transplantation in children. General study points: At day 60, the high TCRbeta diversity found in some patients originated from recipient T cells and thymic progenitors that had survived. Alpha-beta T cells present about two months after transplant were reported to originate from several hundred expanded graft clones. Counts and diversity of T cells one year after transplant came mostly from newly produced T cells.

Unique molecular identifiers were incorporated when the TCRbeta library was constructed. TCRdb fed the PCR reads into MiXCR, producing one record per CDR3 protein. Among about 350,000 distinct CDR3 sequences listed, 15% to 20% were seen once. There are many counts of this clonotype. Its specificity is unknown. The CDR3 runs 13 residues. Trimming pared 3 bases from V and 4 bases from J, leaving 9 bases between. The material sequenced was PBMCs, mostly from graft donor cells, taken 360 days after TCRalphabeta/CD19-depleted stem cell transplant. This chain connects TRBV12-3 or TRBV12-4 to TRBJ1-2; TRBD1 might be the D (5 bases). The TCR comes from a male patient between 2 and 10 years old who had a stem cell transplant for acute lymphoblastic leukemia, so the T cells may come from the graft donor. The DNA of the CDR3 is TGTGCCAGCAGTTTTCCGGGGGGCTATGGCTACACCTTC. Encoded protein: CASSFPGGYGYTF.